Listed here is a single TCR beta chain. Its antigen is unidentified. The sample is drawn from a study of CD8 T cells in ankylosing spondylitis. Study-wide results and limits: Reportedly, significant enrichment of disease-linked clones occurred in matched ankylosing spondylitis synovial fluid. The disease-linked clones had a CD8+ phenotype and low blood frequencies. One TCR beta motif, made up of about 8 highly homologous variants, appeared characteristic of ankylosing spondylitis blood.

Preparation of TCR beta libraries was done by quantitative 5'-RACE with molecular barcodes. Via MiXCR, TCRdb re-called the 5' RACE reads, giving one row per CDR3 protein. The repertoire holds more than 650,000 distinct CDR3 sequences, approximately 10% seen once, with around 0.51% in the top ten. The germline V and J ends were trimmed by 1 base and 10 bases, with 14 bases remaining between them. The CDR3 extends over 15 amino acids. This chain links TRBV12-3 or TRBV12-4 with TRBJ1-6; TRBD1 is a possible D gene (6 bases). The clonotype comes from a male donor with ankylosing spondylitis. Sequences were obtained from blood, either unsorted or a sorted T cell fraction (not recorded which). The CDR3 sequence: CASSLEGGLRSPLHF. DNA for the CDR3: TGTGCCAGCAGTTTAGAGGGGGGCCTACGATCACCCCTCCACTTT.